This T cell receptor (beta chain) is from a study of blood T cells in healthy people across ages. Each individual donor underwent a draw of approximately 10 milliliters of peripheral blood. A second roughly 7 to 11 cycle PCR used barcoded and J-beta primers. Per sample, CDR3-containing paired-end reads numbered at least 2.5 million. TCRdb recomputed calls from the 5' RACE reads with MiXCR, one row per CDR3 protein. Of around 750,000 distinct CDR3 sequences in the sample, less than 70% were seen once. This CDR3 has 17 residues. Germline V gives CDR1 SGHVS, CDR2 FNYEAQ. The junction had 16 bases not matched to a gene; V was cut back by 5 bases and J by 9 bases.

The chain uses TRBV7-6 and TRBJ2-1, with 10 bases identical to TRBD2. Sequencing was carried out using blood. This receptor was obtained from a man aged 80 or over in good health. This chain's CDR3 is CASSLARTSGWPAEQFF. The CDR3, as DNA: TGTGCCAGCAGCCTCGCCCGGACTAGCGGTTGGCCCGCTGAGCAGTTCTTC.